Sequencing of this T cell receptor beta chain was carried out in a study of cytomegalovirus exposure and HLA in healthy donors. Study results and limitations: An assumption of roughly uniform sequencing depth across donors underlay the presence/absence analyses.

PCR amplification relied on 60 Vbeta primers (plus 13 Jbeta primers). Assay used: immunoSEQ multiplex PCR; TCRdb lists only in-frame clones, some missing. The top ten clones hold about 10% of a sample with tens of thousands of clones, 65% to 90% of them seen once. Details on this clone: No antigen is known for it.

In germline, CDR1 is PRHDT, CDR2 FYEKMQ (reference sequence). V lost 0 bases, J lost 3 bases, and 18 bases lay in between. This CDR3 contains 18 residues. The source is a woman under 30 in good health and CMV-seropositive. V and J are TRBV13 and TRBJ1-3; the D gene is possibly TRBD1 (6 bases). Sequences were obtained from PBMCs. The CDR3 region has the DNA TGTGCCAGCAGCTTAGGCCTACATAAGACAGGTGATGGAAACACCATATATTTT. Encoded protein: CASSLGLHKTGDGNTIYF.